This TCR beta chain emerged from a study of cytomegalovirus exposure and HLA in healthy donors (dated by TCRdb to 2016 to 2017). The study in broad terms: According to an earlier analysis of 587 of the donors, about 179 million T cells yielded over 100 million unique TCR beta sequences and around 300 Gb of sequence data. Rather than drawing on any new phenotypic data, the later analysis identified candidate immune exposures from TCR beta sequences and the way those sequences occurred across donors. Typing coverage differed by locus: A, B, C, DRB1 and DQB1 were typed in roughly 620-630 donors, DQA1 in approximately 520, DPA1 in some 570, and DPB1 in roughly 450. Donor age, sex, ethnicity and CMV serostatus were collected together with the repertoire data. Among some 400 genotyped donors of the cohort, an average of approximately 220,000 unique TCR beta nucleotide sequences was sequenced per donor, of which 15% to 20% were non-productive. In a later genetic analysis, genome-wide SNP genotypes for about three fifths of the 666 donors were used, and that subset was treated as a discovery cohort. The study combined high-throughput TCR immunosequencing, statistical association of individual TCRs with disease status, and machine learning to predict cytomegalovirus infection status. To decide whether each TCR beta V gene segment behaved as functional or pseudogenic, an earlier analysis of over 500 of the donors relied on high-throughput TCR beta sequencing. The aim of the study was to test whether cataloging public T cell receptors could identify signatures of past pathogen exposure. A handful of DR-DQ haplotypes were handled as single units for association and clustering because linkage in the cohort was strong. A later analysis re-analyzed previously published TCR beta repertoires from roughly 630 donors and added high-resolution HLA genotyping to study TCR occurrence patterns. Of the roughly 400 genotyped donors, 81% fell in the genetic ancestry cluster associated with self-reported Caucasian donors. Roughly 300 gigabases of sequencing data and about 92 million unique TCR sequences made up an early release that covered 500 to 700 HLA-typed donors. A separate validation cohort of approximately 130 different subjects was used in addition to the 666-subject first cohort. Every repertoire in the discovery cohort had been generated on one and the same sequencing platform. Using immunosequencing, the study profiled T cell repertoires from about 650 subjects and related those repertoires to cytomegalovirus serostatus. HLA typing covered class I and class II loci at four-digit resolution. Study-wide conclusions, independent of this receptor: A further reported finding was that TCR beta sequences accurately predicted the HLA-A and HLA-B alleles for most subjects in the first cohort. The earlier analysis of 587 of the donors excluded fewer than 20 rarely observed V segments, including chromosome 9 orphons, because counts were too low. In an earlier analysis of approximately 590 of the donors, most TCR beta V segments were observed in productive rearrangements about 87% or about 30% of the time, broadly matching IMGT annotations. A cluster of highly shared sequence variants was judged likely to be a technical artifact of the sequencing pipeline. In a later analysis, the rate of TCR association differed among HLA loci, with DRB1 alleles having the most associated TCRs and HLA-C alleles having the fewest. Linkage disequilibrium might explain the correlated functional status among segregating V segments, but an unknown experimental factor could not be ruled out. Because HLA typing was missing for some donors at each locus, association tests included only the typed subset. According to a later analysis, most CMV-associated TCR beta chains appeared to be HLA-restricted, and the HLA associations seemed to be driven largely by CMV exposure. Three of the identified cytomegalovirus-associated TCR beta chains were confirmed in vitro to be specific for cytomegalovirus antigens. V-gene and J-gene trimming of TCR beta chains was associated with a missense DCLRE1C variant in a later genetic analysis, and the association was replicated in an independent cohort. Specific HLA alleles were associated with over 15,000 TCR beta sequences at a false discovery rate of 0.05 in a later analysis. A total of fewer than 200 TCR beta chains were listed by the study as associated with cytomegalovirus. The authors suggested that the approach could potentially be generalized to other disease states and immunological phenotypes. For the cohort, immune exposure information was limited to CMV serostatus. A later genetic analysis reported fewer N-insertions in productive TCRs among donors in an Asian-associated ancestry cluster than the roughly 640-donor mean. Assigning TCR associations to individual alleles was difficult when HLA alleles, especially DR and DQ, strongly co-occurred. Some IMGT-functional V segments, including TRBV6-2 and TRBV6-3, could not be distinguished by the 87-base-pair reads and were therefore excluded. Several of the top co-occurrence clusters appeared to be linked to parvovirus B19, influenza, CMV and Epstein-Barr virus, according to a later analysis. The classifier was reported to diagnose cytomegalovirus status with high specificity and sensitivity in both the original and validation cohorts. This cohort had only TCR beta chains sequenced, and the lack of alpha or paired-chain data limited which features could be detected. A later analysis found that HLA-associated TCR beta chains were more clonally expanded and had lower generation probabilities than equally common non-associated chains. The presence/absence analyses assumed that sequencing depth was roughly uniform across donors, and that assumption may not be true. While some public TCRs were present in many individuals, most TCR sequences turned up only very rarely across donors.

CDR1 and CDR2, looked up from the germline V gene, are MNHEY and SVGAGI. The junction carries 9 bases between V and J, which are trimmed by 0 bases and 0 bases respectively. The CDR3 measures 16 amino acids from cysteine to phenylalanine. Just CDR3 DNA is preserved here, 48 bases in frame from base 1. Libraries came from the immunoSEQ multiplex PCR assay. For the multiplex PCR, a mixture combining 60 forward primers for TCR Vbeta segments and 13 reverse primers for TCR Jbeta segments was used. Amplification of the CDR3 region of rearranged TCR beta genes was performed with a multiplex PCR assay on genomic DNA. The amplified TCR beta libraries were sequenced on the Illumina HiSeq System as 87-base-pair reads. Regarding the original processing steps: A later analysis counted about 80 million unique TCR beta chains across the 550 to 750 repertoires, and 10 million to 11 million of these chains were shared by at least two donors. Raw reads were error-corrected and collapsed into unique sequences with a nearest-neighbor algorithm that merged closely related sequences to remove PCR and sequencing errors. To assign V, D and J gene segments, CDR3 sequences were aligned to IMGT reference sequences. For a sequence to be retained, a match of at least six nucleotides was required to both a V gene segment and a J gene segment. Rearrangements were called productive when the CDR3 lacked stop codons and stayed in frame with V and J; all others were non-productive. CDR3 was defined according to IMGT convention as the region running from the second conserved V-encoded cysteine to the conserved J-encoded phenylalanine. In an earlier analysis of around 640 of the donors, sequences lacking an unambiguous match to a single V gene segment were excluded. An earlier analysis of a few hundred of the donors classified V segments as functional when productive rearrangements were above 56.7% and as segregating when the standard deviation between donors was above 5%. To diagnose cytomegalovirus status from the catalog of TCR beta chain sequences, a statistical classification framework was built. In a later analysis, TCR nucleotide sequences were compared against IMGT/GENE-DB human TR gene sequences so that V and J genes could be assigned. In a later analysis, CDR3 sequences and most-parsimonious VDJ recombination scenarios were assigned using the TCRdist pipeline. A later analysis defined each TCR beta chain by its CDR3 amino acid sequence plus V-gene family, and excluded reads lacking a unique V-gene family. As a way to deal with suspected cross-contamination and a sequencing artifact, a later analysis dropped 500 to 700 nucleotide sequences that were highly shared and had low generation probability. For each public chain, a later analysis derived a clonal expansion index from normalized ranks of inferred template counts within each repertoire. In a later analysis, generation probabilities were computed using a VDJ recombination model fitted to out-of-frame rearrangements, and the results were checked against IGoR. Hypergeometric tests were used in a later analysis to score TCR-TCR, TCR-HLA and TCR-CMV co-occurrence, with a repertoire-size bias correction applied to the TCR pairs. False discovery rates were estimated in a later analysis by permuting HLA or CMV assignments 20 times. In a later analysis, co-occurring TCRs were grouped using DBSCAN, and TCRdist sequence similarity was added for clustering within HLA-allele-positive subsets. Co-occurrence clustering excluded repertoires with fewer than 30,000 or more than 120,000 public chains, plus five with anomalous nucleotide sharing. What TCRdb holds here is the immuneACCESS table cut down to in-frame rearrangements. Part of the clones is not present; checked against another copy, under half of the missing clones reflect an unresolved V gene, and the others are unexplained. V and J calls and clone size are copied from that table; D and trimming were computed from the DNA. The table for this sample lists some 150,000 clones; around 86% of them were counted only once. Around 1.3% of the sample comes from the top ten.

The cohort comprised some 680 healthy bone marrow donors. Cohort members were all nominally healthy when sampled, although unrecorded immune exposures were likely present. The donor tested CMV seronegative and was one of the 352 seronegative cohort members. A peripheral blood sample was provided by each donor, and peripheral blood mononuclear cells were used for TCR beta sequencing. Genomic DNA was extracted from the blood cell samples with the Qiagen DNeasy Blood Extraction Kit. Points on this clone: Which antigen it targets is not known. No quality values exist for individual bases; no much larger clone is one base distant.

This clonotype was sampled from a female donor in good health and CMV-seronegative. The chain couples TRBV6-5 to TRBJ1-5, with TRBD1 perhaps the D gene, on 6 matching bases. The source material was PBMCs. The CDR3 sequence is CASSYSAGASNQPQHF. At the DNA level, the sequence is TGTGCCAGCAGTTACTCGGCAGGGGCTAGCAATCAGCCCCAGCATTTT.